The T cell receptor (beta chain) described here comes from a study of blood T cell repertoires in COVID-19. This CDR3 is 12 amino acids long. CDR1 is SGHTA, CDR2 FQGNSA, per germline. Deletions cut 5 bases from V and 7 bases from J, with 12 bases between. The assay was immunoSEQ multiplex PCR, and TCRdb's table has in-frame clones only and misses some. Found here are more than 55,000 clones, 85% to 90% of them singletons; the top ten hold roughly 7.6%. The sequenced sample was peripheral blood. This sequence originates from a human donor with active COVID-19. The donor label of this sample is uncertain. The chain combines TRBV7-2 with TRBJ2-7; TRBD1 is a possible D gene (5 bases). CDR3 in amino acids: CASSREAGEQYF. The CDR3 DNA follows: TGTGCCAGCAGCCGCGAAGCAGGGGAGCAGTACTTC.